This record looks at one TCR beta chain sequence and its context. This specimen belongs to a study of Ad26.COV2.S vaccination and SARS-CoV-2 variants. Assay used: immunoSEQ multiplex PCR; TCRdb lists only in-frame clones, some missing. The sample lists 300,000 to 450,000 clones; 85% were seen once. Germline assignment: CDR1 SNHLY and CDR2 FYNNEI. CDR3 length: 13 residues. V lost 9 bases, J lost 1 base, and 12 bases lay in between. Treatment described: roughly 19 received Ad26.COV2.S at low or high dose, single or two shots; roughly 5 received placebo; per-sample allocation not given. It was on day 63 after the first vaccine or placebo injection that samples were taken. Whoever gave the sample was an adult aged 18-55 years in Boston.

The material sequenced was peripheral blood, taken in a trial of Ad26.COV2.S vaccine versus placebo. The clonotype was recovered from a person aged 18-60 years who received the Ad26.COV2.S COVID-19 vaccine or a placebo. The chain combines TRBV2 with TRBJ1-1; D might be TRBD1 (6 bases). CDR3 region: CASSDRRNTEAFF. The CDR3 DNA reads TGTGCCAGTTCTGACAGGAGGAACACTGAAGCTTTCTTT.